This TCR beta chain was identified in a study of tumor and adjacent non-tumor tissue in lung cancer. Overall study: The patients, 10 or so men and a few women, were about 31 to 80 with stage I to III disease. Samples averaged around 4 million productive TCRbeta reads each. Points from the study as a whole: TCR diversity was significantly greater in tumor than normal lung tissue.

To note about this clonotype: What it binds is unknown. Likely a read error: the CDR3 ends without its conserved phenylalanine or tryptophan.

TCRbeta libraries were built with three rounds of nested PCR, modified from ARM-PCR. TCRdb fed the multiplex PCR reads into MiXCR, producing one record per CDR3 protein. Altogether tens of thousands of distinct CDR3 sequences are present, about two thirds being singletons, with the ten largest covering approximately 30%. RNA was extracted from bulk tissue without any cell sorting. Distant lung tissue was collected more than 3 cm away from the tumor edge. Newly diagnosed lung cancer patients had thoracic surgery in China, August–November 2014, without prior chemotherapy. There are 16 residues in the CDR3. Germline V gene data show CDR1 as MDHEN and CDR2 as SYDVKM.

What was sequenced was distant non-tumor lung tissue. The chain employs TRBV28 and TRBJ1-5; tentatively, D is TRBD1 (5 bases). The source of this sequence is a woman in her 50s with non-small cell lung cancer. The CDR3 reads CASSPTSRVTNQSQHI. The CDR3, as DNA: TGTGCCAGCAGTCCAACAAGCAGGGTTACGAATCAGTCCCAGCATATT.